This TCR beta chain was observed in a study of CD8+CD57+ T cells in acquired aplastic anemia. Study observations and caveats: Overlap between patients and controls comprised twenty-nine CD8+ CDR3 sequences.

Germline CDR1 MRHNA, CDR2 SNTAGT. Trimming removed 4 bases from V and 0 bases from J, with 12 bases in between. The CDR3 loop spans 15 amino acids. In regard to this clonotype: Its antigen remains unidentified.

CD8+CD57+ cell expansion, shown by flow cytometry, had occurred in the patients selected for sequencing. No patient had been given any therapy when blood was sampled. For CDR3 and TCR beta VDJ profiling, genomic DNA was the template used. TCRdb analysed the reads with MiXCR anew, one entry per CDR3 protein. The sample has about 250,000 distinct CDR3 sequences, 40% to 50% seen once. The sequence was collected from a human donor with aplastic anemia. The sequenced sample consisted of sorted CD4+, CD8+, or CD8+CD57+ T cells (not recorded which) from PBMCs. The chain combines TRBV6-4 with TRBJ1-2, with a weak D call TRBD1 (5 bases). The CDR3 region is CASSASAGPNYGYTF. In DNA, the CDR3 is TGTGCCAGCAGTGCGTCGGCAGGGCCTAACTATGGCTACACCTTC.